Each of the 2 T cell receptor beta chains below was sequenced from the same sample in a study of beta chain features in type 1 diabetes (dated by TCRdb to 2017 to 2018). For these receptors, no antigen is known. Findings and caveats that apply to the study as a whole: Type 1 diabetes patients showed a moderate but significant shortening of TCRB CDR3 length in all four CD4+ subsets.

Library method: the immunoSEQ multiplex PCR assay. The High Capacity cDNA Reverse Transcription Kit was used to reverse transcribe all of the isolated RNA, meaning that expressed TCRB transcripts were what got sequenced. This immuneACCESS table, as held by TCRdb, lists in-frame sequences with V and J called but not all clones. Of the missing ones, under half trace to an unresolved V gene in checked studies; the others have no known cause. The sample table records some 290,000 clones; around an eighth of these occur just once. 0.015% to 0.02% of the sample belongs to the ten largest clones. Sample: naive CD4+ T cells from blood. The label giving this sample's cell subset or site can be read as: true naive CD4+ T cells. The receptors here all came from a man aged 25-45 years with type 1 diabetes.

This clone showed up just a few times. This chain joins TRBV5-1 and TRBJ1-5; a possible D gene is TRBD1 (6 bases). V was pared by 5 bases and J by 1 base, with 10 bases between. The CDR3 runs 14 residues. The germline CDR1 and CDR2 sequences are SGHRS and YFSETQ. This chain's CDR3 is CASSTGLSNQPQHF. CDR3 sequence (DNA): TGCGCCAGCAGTACAGGGTTGAGCAATCAGCCCCAGCATTTT.

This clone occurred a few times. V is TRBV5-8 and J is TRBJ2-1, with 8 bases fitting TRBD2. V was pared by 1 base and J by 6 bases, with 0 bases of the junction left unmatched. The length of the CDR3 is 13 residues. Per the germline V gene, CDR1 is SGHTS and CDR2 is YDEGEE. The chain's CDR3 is CASSLTSGNEQFF. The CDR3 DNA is TGTGCCAGCAGCTTGACTAGCGGCAATGAGCAGTTCTTC.